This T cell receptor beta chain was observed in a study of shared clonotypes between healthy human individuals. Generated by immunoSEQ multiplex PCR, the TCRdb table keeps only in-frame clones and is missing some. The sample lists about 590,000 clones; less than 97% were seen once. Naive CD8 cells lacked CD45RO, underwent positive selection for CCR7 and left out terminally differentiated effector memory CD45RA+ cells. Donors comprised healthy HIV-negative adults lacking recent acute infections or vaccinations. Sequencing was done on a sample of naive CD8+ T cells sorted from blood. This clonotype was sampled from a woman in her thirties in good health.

This chain's CDR3 is CASSFRQGAPDTQYF. Here the CDR3 DNA reads TGTGCCAGCAGCTTTCGACAGGGTGCGCCAGATACGCAGTATTTT. The chain links TRBV7-2 to TRBJ2-3; TRBD1 matches 7 bases. Germline V lookup: CDR1 SGHTA, CDR2 FQGNSA. This CDR3 region has 15 residues. After removal of 3 bases from V and 4 bases from J, the junction contained 7 bases not matched to a gene.